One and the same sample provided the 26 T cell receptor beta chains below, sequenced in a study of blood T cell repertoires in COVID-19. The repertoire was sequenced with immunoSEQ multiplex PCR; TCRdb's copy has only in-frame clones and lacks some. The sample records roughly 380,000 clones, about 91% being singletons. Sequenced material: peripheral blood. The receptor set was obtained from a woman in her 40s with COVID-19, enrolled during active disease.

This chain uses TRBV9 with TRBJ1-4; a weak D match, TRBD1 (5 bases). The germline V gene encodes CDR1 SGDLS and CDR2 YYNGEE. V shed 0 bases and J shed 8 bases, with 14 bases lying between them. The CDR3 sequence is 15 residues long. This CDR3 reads CASSVEGRPWEKLFF. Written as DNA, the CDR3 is TGTGCCAGCAGCGTAGAGGGGCGACCGTGGGAAAAACTGTTTTTT.

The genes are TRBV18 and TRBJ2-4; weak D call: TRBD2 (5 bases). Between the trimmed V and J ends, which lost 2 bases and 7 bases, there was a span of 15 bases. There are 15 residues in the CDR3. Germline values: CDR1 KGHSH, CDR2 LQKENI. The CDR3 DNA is TGTGCCAGCTCACCAGGTCTGGGAGAGAGGAACATTCAGTACTTC. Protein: CASSPGLGERNIQYF.

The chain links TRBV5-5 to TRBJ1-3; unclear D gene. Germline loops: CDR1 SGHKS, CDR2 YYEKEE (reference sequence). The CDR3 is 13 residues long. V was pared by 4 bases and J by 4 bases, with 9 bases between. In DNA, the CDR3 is TGTGCCAGCAGCATCCCAGGCGGAAACACCATATATTTT. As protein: CASSIPGGNTIYF.

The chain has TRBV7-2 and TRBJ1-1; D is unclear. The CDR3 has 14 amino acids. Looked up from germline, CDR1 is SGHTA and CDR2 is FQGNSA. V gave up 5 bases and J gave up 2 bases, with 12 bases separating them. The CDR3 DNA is TGTGCCAGCAGCCCTTATTTCGGTAACACTGAAGCTTTCTTT. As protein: CASSPYFGNTEAFF.

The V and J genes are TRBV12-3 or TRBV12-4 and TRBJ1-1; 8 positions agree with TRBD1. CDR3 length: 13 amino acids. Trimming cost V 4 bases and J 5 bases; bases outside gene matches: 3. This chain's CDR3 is CASSWTGRTEAFF. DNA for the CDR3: TGTGCCAGCAGTTGGACAGGGAGGACTGAAGCTTTCTTT.

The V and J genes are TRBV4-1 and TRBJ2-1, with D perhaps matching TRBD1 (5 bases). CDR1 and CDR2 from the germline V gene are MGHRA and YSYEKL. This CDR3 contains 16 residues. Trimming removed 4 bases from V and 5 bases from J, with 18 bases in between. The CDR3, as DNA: TGCGCCAGCAGCCTGGTGTGGGGCGGTCCTGACAATGAGCAGTTCTTC. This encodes CASSLVWGGPDNEQFF.

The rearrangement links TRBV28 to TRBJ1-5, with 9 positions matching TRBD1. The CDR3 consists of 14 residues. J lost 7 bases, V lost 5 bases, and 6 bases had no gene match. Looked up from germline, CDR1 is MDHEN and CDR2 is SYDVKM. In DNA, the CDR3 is TGTGCCAGCAGTCAACAAACAGGGGGCCAGCCCCAGCATTTT. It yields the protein CASSQQTGGQPQHF.

For the CDR3, the DNA is TGTGCCTGGACCACGACAGGGCGGGCTTTCTTT. Translated, it gives CAWTTTGRAFF. The V and J genes are TRBV30 and TRBJ1-1; 7 bases map to TRBD1. This CDR3 has 11 residues. V gave up 4 bases and J gave up 11 bases; unmatched junction bases: 7. In germline, CDR1 is GTSNPN, CDR2 SVGIG (reference sequence).

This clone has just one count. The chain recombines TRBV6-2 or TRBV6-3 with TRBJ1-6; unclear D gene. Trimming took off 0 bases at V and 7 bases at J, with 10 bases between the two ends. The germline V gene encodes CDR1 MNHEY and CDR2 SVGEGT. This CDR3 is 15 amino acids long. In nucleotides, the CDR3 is TGTGCCAGCAGTTACTCGCGGCCGCTCAATTCACCCCTCCACTTT. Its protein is CASSYSRPLNSPLHF.

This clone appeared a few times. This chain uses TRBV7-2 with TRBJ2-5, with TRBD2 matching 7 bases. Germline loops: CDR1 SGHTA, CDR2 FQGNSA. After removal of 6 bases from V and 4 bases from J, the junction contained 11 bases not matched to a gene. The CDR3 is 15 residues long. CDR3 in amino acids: CASSFPGGGRETQYF. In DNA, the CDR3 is TGTGCCAGCAGTTTCCCGGGGGGAGGAAGAGAGACCCAGTACTTC.

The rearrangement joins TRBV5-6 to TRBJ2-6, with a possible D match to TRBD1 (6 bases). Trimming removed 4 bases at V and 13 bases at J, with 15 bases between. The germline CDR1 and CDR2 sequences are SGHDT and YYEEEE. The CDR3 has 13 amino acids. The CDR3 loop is CASSRRTGQVLTF. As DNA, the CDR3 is TGTGCCAGCAGCCGAAGAACAGGGCAGGTCCTGACTTTC.

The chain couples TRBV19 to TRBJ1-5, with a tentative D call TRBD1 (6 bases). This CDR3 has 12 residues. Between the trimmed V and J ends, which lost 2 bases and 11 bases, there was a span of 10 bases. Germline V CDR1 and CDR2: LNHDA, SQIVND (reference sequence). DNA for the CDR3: TGTGCCAGTAGTATAAAACAGGGAACCCAGCATTTT. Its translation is CASSIKQGTQHF.

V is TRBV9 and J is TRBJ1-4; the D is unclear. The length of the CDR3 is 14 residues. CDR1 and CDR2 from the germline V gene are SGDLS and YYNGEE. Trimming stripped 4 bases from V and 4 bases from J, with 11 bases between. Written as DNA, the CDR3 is TGTGCCAGCAGCCCCCACTCGTTTAATGAAAAACTGTTTTTT. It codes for CASSPHSFNEKLFF.

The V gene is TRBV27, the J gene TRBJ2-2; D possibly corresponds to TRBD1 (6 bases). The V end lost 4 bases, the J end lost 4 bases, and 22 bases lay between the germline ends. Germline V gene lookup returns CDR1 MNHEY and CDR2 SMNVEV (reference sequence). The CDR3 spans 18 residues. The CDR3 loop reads CASSSKRTGTVGTGELFF. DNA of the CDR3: TGTGCCAGCAGTTCCAAACGCACAGGGACGGTCGGCACCGGGGAGCTGTTTTTT.

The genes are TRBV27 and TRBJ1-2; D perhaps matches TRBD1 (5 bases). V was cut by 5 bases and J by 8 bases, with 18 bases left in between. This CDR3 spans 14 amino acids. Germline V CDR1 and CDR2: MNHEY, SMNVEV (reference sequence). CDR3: CASSPIGAVAGYTF. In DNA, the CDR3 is TGTGCCAGCAGTCCTATAGGGGCCGTCGCCGGCTACACCTTC.

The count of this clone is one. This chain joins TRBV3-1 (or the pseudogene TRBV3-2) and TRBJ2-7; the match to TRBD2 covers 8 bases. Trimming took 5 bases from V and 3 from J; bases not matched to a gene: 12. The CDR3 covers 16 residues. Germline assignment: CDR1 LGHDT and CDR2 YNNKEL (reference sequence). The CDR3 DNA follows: TGTGCCAGCAGCTCCCGGTGGGCTAGCGGGCGCTACGAGCAGTACTTC. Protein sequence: CASSSRWASGRYEQYF.

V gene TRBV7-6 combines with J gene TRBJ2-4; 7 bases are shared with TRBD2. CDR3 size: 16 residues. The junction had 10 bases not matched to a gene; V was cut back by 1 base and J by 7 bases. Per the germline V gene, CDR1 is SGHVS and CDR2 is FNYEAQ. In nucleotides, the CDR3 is TGTGCCAGCAGCTTAGGTCGGCTCGGGGGAGGGAACATTCAGTACTTC. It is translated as CASSLGRLGGGNIQYF.

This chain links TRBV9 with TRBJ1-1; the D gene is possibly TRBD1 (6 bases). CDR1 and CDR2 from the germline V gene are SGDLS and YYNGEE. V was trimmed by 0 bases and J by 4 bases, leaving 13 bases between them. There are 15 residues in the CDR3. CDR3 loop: CASSVAGTRGTEAFF. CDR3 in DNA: TGTGCCAGCAGCGTAGCCGGGACAAGAGGCACTGAAGCTTTCTTT. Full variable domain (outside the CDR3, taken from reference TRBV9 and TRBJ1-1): DSGVTQTPKHLITATGQRVTLRCSPRSGDLSVYWYQQSLDQGLQFLIQYYNGEERAKGNILERFSAQQFPDLHSELNLSSLELGDSALYFCASSVAGTRGTEAFFGQGTRLTVV.

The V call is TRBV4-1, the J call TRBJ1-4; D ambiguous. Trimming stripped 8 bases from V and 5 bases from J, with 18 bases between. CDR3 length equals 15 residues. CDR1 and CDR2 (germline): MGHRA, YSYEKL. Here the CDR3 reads CASRMEAGVNEKLFF. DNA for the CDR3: TGCGCCAGCCGGATGGAGGCCGGCGTAAATGAAAAACTGTTTTTT.

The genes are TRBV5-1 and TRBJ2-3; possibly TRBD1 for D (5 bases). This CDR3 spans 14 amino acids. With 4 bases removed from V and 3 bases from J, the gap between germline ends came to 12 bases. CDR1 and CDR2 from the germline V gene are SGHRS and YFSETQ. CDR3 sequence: CASSQDPGTDTQYF. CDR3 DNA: TGCGCCAGCAGCCAGGATCCAGGGACAGATACGCAGTATTTT.

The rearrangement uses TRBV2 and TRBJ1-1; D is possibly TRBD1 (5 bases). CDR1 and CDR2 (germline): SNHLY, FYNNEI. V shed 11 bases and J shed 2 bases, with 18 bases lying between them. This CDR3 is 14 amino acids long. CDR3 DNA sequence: TGTGCCTCCGAGCGGGGCCGGCTAAACACTGAAGCTTTCTTT. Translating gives CASERGRLNTEAFF.

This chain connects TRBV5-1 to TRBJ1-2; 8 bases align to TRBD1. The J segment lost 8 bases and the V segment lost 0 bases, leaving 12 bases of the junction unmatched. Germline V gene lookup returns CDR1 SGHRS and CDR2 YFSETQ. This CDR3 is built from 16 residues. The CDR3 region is CASSLDQADRVSGYTF. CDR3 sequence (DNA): TGCGCCAGCAGCTTGGACCAGGCGGACAGGGTCTCCGGCTACACCTTC.

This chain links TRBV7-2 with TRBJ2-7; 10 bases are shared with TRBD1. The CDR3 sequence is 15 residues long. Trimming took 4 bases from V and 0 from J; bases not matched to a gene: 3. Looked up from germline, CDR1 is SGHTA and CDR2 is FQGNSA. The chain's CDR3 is CASSWGQGPSYEQYF. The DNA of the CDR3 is TGTGCCAGCAGCTGGGGACAGGGGCCCTCCTACGAGCAGTACTTC. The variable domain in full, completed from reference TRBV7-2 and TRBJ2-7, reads GAGVSQSPSNKVTEKGKDVELRCDPISGHTALYWYRQSLGQGLEFLIYFQGNSAPDKSGLPSDRFSAERTGGSVSTLTIQRTQQEDSAVYLCASSWGQGPSYEQYFGPGTRLTVT.

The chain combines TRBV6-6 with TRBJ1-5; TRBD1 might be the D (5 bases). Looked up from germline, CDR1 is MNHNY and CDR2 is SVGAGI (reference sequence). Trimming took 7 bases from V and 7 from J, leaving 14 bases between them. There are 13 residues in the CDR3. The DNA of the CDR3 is TGTGCCAGCAACATCCAGGGTAGCCAGCCCCAGCATTTT. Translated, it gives CASNIQGSQPQHF.

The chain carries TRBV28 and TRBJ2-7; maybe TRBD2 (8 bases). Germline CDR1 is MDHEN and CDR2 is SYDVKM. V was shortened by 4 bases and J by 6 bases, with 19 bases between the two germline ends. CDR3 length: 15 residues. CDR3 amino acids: CASSSGGTRVSEQYF. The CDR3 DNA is TGTGCCAGCAGTTCAGGGGGGACTAGAGTAAGCGAGCAGTACTTC.

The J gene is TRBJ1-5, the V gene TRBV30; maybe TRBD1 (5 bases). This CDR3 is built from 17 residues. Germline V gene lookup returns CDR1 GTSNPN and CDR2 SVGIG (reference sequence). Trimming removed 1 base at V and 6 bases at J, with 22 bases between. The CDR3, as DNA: TGTGCCTGGAGTGGAGGCGGTGGGGCCCTGCGGGGTCAGCCCCAGCATTTT. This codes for CAWSGGGGALRGQPQHF.